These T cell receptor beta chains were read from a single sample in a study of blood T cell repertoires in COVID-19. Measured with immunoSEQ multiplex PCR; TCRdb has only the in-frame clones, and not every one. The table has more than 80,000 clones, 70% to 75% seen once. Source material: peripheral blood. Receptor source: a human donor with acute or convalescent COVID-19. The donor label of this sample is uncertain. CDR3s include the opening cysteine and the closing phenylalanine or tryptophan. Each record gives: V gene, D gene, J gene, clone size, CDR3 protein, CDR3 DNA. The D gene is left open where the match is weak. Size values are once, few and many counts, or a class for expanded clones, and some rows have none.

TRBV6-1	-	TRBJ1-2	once	CASSEGSRSNYGYTF	TGTGCCAGCAGTGAGGGGAGCAGATCTAACTATGGCTACACCTTC
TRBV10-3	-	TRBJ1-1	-	CAISEGSAEAFF	TGTGCCATCAGTGAGGGAAGCGCTGAAGCTTTCTTT
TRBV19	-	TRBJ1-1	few	CASGGRNTEAFF	TGTGCCAGTGGCGGGCGGAACACTGAAGCTTTCTTT
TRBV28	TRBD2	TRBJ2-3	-	CASSFAVAGGPQDTQYF	TGTGCCAGCAGTTTTGCCGTAGCGGGGGGGCCTCAAGATACGCAGTATTTT
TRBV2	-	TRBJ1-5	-	CASSEALRGQLNQPQHF	TGTGCCAGCAGTGAAGCGCTTCGTGGGCAGCTCAATCAGCCCCAGCATTTT
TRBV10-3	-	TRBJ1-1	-	CAIRPGGGEEQAFF	TGTGCCATCAGGCCCGGGGGGGGCGAAGAACAAGCTTTCTTT
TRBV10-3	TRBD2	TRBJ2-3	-	CAISESFLSSGTSTDTQYF	TGTGCCATCAGTGAATCGTTCCTGAGTAGCGGGACTAGCACAGATACGCAGTATTTT
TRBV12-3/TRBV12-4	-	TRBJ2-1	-	CASSRNEQFF	TGTGCCAGCAGCCGTAATGAGCAGTTCTTC
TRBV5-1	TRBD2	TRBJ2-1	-	CASSWTSGGTNEQFF	TGCGCCAGCAGCTGGACTAGCGGGGGGACCAATGAGCAGTTCTTC
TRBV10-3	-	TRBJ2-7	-	CAISESGPTYSYEQYF	TGTGCCATCAGTGAGTCTGGCCCAACATACTCCTACGAGCAGTACTTC
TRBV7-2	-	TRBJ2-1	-	CASSLTDNPNEQFF	TGTGCCAGCAGCTTAACTGACAACCCCAATGAGCAGTTCTTC
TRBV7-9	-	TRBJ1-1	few	CASSLARGSIPEAFF	TGTGCCAGCAGCTTAGCTCGGGGGTCAATCCCTGAAGCTTTCTTT
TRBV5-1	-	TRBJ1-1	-	CASSLEQGWYTEAFF	TGCGCCAGCAGCTTGGAGCAGGGGTGGTACACTGAAGCTTTCTTT
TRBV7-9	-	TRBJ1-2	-	CASGAGVDYGYTF	TGTGCCAGCGGGGCAGGGGTAGACTATGGCTACACCTTC
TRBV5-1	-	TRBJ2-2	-	CASRPTGNTGELFF	TGCGCCAGCAGACCGACAGGGAACACCGGGGAGCTGTTTTTT
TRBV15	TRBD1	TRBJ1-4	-	CATSTPGTGYEKLFF	TGTGCCACCAGCACCCCCGGGACAGGTTATGAAAAACTGTTTTTT
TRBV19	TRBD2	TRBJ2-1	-	CASSIVAGDSSYNEQFF	TGTGCCAGTAGTATAGTAGCGGGGGACAGCTCCTACAATGAGCAGTTCTTC
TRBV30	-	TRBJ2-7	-	CAWSGSLSSYEQYF	TGTGCCTGGAGCGGGTCGCTTAGCTCCTACGAGCAGTACTTC
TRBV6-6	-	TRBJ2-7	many	CASTGTQSGYEQYF	TGTGCCAGCACCGGGACTCAGAGTGGCTACGAGCAGTACTTC
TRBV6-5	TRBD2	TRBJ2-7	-	CASSYGGGVDEQYF	TGTGCCAGCAGTTACGGGGGAGGGGTGGACGAGCAGTACTTC
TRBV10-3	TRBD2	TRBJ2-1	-	CAISDRTRRSNEQFF	TGTGCCATCAGTGACCGGACTAGACGGAGCAATGAGCAGTTCTTC
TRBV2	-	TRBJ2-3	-	CASSERYRDTQYF	TGTGCCAGCAGCGAGCGATACAGGGATACGCAGTATTTT
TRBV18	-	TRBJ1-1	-	CASSPEGGGAFF	TGTGCCAGCTCACCAGAGGGCGGGGGAGCTTTCTTT
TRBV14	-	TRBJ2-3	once	CASSQLGSLTDTQYF	TGTGCCAGCAGCCAACTGGGCAGCCTCACAGATACGCAGTATTTT
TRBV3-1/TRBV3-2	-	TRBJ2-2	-	CASNQGSGTGELFF	TGTGCCAGCAACCAGGGAAGCGGCACCGGGGAGCTGTTTTTT
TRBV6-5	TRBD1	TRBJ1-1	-	CASSYSGQGPTEAFF	TGTGCCAGCAGTTACTCCGGACAGGGACCTACTGAAGCTTTCTTT
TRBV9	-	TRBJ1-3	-	CASSVGLPSSGNTIYF	TGTGCCAGCAGCGTGGGACTACCGAGCTCTGGAAACACCATATATTTT
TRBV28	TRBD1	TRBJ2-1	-	CASSSGTGSYNEQFF	TGTGCCAGCAGCTCCGGGACAGGTTCCTACAATGAGCAGTTCTTC
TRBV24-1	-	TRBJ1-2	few	CATRPSGANYGYTF	TGTGCCACCAGACCTTCGGGGGCTAACTATGGCTACACCTTC
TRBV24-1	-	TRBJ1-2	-	CATSDVSTGGYTF	TGTGCCACCAGTGATGTCTCGACTGGGGGCTACACCTTC
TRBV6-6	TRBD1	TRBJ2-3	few	CASSSRPGGAQYF	TGTGCCAGCAGCTCTAGGCCAGGGGGCGCGCAGTATTTT
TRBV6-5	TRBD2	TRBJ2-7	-	CASTSGSTYEQYF	TGTGCCAGCACTAGCGGCAGCACCTACGAGCAGTACTTC
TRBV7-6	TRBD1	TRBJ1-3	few	CASSLDLRDRGGNTIYF	TGTGCCAGCAGCTTAGATCTCCGGGACAGAGGGGGAAACACCATATATTTT
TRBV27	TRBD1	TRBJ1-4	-	CASRGRGSEKLFF	TGTGCCAGCAGGGGCAGGGGGAGTGAAAAACTGTTTTTT
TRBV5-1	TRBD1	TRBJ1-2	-	CASSLGQGDGYTF	TGCGCCAGCAGCTTGGGACAGGGTGATGGCTACACCTTC
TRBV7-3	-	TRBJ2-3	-	CASSLRPSETDTQYF	TGTGCCAGCAGCTTACGTCCGTCAGAAACAGATACGCAGTATTTT
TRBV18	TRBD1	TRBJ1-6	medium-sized	CASSPDRVGANSPLHF	TGTGCCAGCTCACCAGACAGGGTAGGGGCAAATTCACCCCTCCACTTT
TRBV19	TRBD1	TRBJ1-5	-	CASHQQGPNQPQHF	TGTGCCAGCCACCAACAGGGGCCGAATCAGCCCCAGCATTTT
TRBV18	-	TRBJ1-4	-	CASSKGATNEKLFF	TGTGCCAGCTCTAAGGGGGCAACTAATGAAAAACTGTTTTTT
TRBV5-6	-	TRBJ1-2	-	CASSLAVYGYTF	TGTGCCAGCAGCTTGGCAGTCTATGGCTACACCTTC
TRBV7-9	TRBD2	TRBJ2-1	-	CASSLELAGAPNNEQFF	TGTGCCAGCAGCTTAGAACTAGCGGGGGCGCCCAACAATGAGCAGTTCTTC
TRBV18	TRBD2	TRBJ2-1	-	CASSPPGLANEQFF	TGTGCCAGCTCACCACCGGGACTAGCTAATGAGCAGTTCTTC
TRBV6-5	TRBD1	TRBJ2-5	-	CASRPGTGIQETQYF	TGTGCCAGCAGACCCGGGACAGGGATCCAAGAGACCCAGTACTTC
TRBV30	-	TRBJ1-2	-	CAWNNGQYGYTF	TGTGCCTGGAACAATGGACAGTATGGCTACACCTTC
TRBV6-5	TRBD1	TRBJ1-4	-	CASRRTGGTEKLFF	TGTGCCAGCAGGCGGACAGGGGGCACTGAAAAACTGTTTTTT
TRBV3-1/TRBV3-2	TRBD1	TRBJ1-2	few	CASRRQGDLYGYTF	TGTGCCAGCAGGCGACAGGGAGATCTCTATGGCTACACCTTC
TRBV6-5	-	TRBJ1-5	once	CASRGGLTNQPQHF	TGTGCCAGCAGGGGAGGGCTCACCAATCAGCCCCAGCATTTT
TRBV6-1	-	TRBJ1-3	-	CASSEWGAGNTIYF	TGTGCCAGCAGTGAGTGGGGGGCTGGAAACACCATATATTTT
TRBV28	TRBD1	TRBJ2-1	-	CASKGDRWNEQFF	TGTGCCAGCAAAGGGGACAGGTGGAATGAGCAGTTCTTC
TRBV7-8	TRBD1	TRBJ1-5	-	CASSLEPPGQYNQPQHF	TGTGCCAGCAGCCTGGAACCTCCGGGACAGTATAATCAGCCCCAGCATTTT
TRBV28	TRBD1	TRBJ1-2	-	CASSPVDRENYGYTF	TGTGCCAGCAGTCCCGTCGACAGGGAAAACTATGGCTACACCTTC
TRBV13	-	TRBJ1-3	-	CASSLGPVSGNTIYF	TGTGCCAGCAGCTTAGGCCCAGTCTCTGGAAACACCATATATTTT